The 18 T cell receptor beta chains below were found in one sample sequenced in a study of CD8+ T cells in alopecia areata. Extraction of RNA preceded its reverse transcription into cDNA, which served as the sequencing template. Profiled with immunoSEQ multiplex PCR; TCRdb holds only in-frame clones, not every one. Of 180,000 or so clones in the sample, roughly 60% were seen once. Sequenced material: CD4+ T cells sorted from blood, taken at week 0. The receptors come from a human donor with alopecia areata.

CDR3: CASSFSLTATPGELFF. Written as DNA, the CDR3 is TGTGCCAGCAGCTTTTCCCTGACAGCTACCCCCGGGGAGCTGTTTTTT. The chain employs TRBV7-9 and TRBJ2-2; tentative D call: TRBD1 (5 bases). V was clipped by 3 bases and J by 6 bases, with 17 bases between them. The CDR3 covers 16 residues. Germline V gene data show CDR1 as SEHNR and CDR2 as FQNEAQ (reference sequence).

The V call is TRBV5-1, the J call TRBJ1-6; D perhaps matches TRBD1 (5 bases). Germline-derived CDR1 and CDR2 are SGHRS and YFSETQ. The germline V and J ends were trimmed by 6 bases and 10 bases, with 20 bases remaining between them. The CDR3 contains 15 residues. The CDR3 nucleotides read TGCGCCAGCACCCAGGAGGCGGGGGTTCGATCACCCCTCCACTTT. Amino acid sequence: CASTQEAGVRSPLHF.

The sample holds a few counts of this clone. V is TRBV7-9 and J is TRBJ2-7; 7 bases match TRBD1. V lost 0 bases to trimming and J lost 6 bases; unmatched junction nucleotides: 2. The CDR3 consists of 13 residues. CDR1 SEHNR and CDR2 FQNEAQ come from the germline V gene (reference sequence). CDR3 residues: CASSLAAGGEQYF. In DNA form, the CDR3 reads TGTGCCAGCAGCTTAGCTGCAGGGGGCGAGCAGTACTTC.

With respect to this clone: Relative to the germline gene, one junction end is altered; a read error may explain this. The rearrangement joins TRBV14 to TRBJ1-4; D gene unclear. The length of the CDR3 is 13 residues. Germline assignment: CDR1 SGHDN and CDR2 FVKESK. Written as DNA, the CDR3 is TGTGCCAGCAGCCAAGATCCTTGGGGAATCCTGGTTTTT. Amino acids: CASSQDPWGILVF.

The CDR3 protein is CASSHTTGGAGYTF. The CDR3 DNA sequence: TGTGCCAGCAGCCACACCACAGGGGGCGCTGGCTACACCTTC. The chain uses TRBV7-9 and TRBJ1-2; TRBD1 aligns across 9 bases. Germline CDR1 and CDR2: SEHNR and FQNEAQ (reference sequence). J lost 7 bases, V lost 5 bases, and 8 bases had no gene match. The CDR3 has 14 amino acids.

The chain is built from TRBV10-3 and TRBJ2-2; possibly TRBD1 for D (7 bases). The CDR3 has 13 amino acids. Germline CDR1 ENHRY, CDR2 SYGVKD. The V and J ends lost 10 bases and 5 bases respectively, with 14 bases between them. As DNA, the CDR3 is TGTGCCACGGCGCAGGGGGGTACCGGGGAGCTGTTTTTT. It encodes CATAQGGTGELFF.

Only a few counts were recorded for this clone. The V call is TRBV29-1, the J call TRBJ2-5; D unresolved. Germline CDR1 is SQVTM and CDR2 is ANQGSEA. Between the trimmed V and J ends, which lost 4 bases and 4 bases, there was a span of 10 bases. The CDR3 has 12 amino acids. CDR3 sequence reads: CSVAVMGETQYF. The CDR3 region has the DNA TGCAGCGTTGCCGTGATGGGAGAGACCCAGTACTTC.

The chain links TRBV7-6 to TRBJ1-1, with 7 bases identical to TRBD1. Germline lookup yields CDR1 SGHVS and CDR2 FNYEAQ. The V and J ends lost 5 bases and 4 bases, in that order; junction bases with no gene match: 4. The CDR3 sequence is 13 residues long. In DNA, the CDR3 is TGTGCCAGCAGCACGACAGGGTCCACTGAAGCTTTCTTT. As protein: CASSTTGSTEAFF.

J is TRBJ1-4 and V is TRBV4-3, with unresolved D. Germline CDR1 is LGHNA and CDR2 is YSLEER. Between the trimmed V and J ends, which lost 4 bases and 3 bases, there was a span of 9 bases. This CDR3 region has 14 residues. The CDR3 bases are TGCGCCAGCAGCCCATGGAGTTCTAATGAAAAACTGTTTTTT. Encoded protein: CASSPWSSNEKLFF.

The DNA for the CDR3 is TGTGCCAGCAGCCCCGGAGGCGGGGGAACCTACGAGCAGTACTTC. Protein sequence: CASSPGGGGTYEQYF. The chain links TRBV11-1 to TRBJ2-7; 7 bases agree with TRBD2. CDR3 size: 15 residues. The V gene's germline CDR1 is SGHAT and CDR2 FQDESV (reference sequence). V shed 5 bases, J shed 2 bases, and the junction held 9 bases outside the gene matches.

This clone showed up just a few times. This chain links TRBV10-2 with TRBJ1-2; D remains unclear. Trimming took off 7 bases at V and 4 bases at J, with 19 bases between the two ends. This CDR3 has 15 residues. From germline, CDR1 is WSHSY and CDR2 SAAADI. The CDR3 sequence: CASIMNPSGGYGYTF. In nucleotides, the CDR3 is TGCGCCAGCATAATGAACCCCAGCGGTGGCTATGGCTACACCTTC.

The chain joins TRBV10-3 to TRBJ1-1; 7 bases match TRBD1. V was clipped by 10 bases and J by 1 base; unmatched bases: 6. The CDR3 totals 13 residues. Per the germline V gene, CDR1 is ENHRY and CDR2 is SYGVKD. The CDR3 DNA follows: TGTGCCACTGCGGGACAGCAGAACACTGAAGCTTTCTTT. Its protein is CATAGQQNTEAFF.

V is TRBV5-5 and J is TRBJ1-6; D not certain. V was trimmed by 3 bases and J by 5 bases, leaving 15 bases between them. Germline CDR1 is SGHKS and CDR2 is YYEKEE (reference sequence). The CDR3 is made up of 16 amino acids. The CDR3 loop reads CASSSGPHFNNSPLHF. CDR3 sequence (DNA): TGTGCCAGCAGCTCAGGCCCCCACTTCAATAATTCACCCCTCCACTTT.

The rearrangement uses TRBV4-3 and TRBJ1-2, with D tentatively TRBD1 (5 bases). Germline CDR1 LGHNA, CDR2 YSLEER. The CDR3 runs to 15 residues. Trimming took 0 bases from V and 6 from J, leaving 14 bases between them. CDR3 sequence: CASSQEGREGDGYTF. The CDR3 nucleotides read TGCGCCAGCAGCCAAGAAGGCAGGGAAGGAGATGGCTACACCTTC.

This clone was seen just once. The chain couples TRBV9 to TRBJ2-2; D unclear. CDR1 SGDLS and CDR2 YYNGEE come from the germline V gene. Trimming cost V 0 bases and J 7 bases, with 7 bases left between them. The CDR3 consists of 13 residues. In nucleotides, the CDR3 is TGTGCCAGCAGCGTAGATGTAGTCGGGGAGCTGTTTTTT. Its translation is CASSVDVVGELFF.

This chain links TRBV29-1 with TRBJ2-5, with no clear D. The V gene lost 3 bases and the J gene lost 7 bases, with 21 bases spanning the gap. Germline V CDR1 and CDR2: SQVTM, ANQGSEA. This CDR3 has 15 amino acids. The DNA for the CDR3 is TGCAGCGTTGAGGTGTCCGGGCCGCCAAGGTCGACCCAGTACTTC. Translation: CSVEVSGPPRSTQYF. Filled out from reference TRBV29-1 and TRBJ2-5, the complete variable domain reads SAVISQKPSRDICQRGTSLTIQCQVDSQVTMMFWYRQQPGQSLTLIATANQGSEATYESGFVIDKFPISRPNLTFSTLTVSNMSPEDSSIYLCSVEVSGPPRSTQYFGPGTRLLVL.

The CDR3 here is CATSRDGGNYEQYF. In nucleotides, the CDR3 is TGTGCCACCAGCAGAGATGGAGGTAACTACGAGCAGTACTTC. The chain carries TRBV15 and TRBJ2-7, with D possibly TRBD2 on 5 matching bases. The CDR3 runs 14 residues. Per germline, CDR1 LNHNV and CDR2 YYDKDF (reference sequence). Trimming removed 0 bases from V and 3 bases from J, with 9 bases in between.

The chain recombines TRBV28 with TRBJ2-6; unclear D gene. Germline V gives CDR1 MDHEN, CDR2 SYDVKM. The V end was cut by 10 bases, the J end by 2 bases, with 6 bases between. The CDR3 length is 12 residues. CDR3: CATHAGANVLTF. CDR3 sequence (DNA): TGTGCCACCCATGCTGGGGCCAACGTCCTGACTTTC.